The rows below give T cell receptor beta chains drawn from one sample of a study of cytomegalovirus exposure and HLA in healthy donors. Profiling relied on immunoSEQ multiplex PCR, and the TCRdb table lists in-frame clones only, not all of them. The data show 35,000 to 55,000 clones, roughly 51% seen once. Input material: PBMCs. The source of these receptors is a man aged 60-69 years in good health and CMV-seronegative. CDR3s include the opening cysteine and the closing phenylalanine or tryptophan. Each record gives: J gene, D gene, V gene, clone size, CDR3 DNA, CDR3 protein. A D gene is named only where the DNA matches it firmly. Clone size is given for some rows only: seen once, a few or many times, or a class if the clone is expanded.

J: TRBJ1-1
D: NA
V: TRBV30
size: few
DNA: TGTGCCTGGAGTGCCCTTCCCGGGAACACTGAAGCTTTCTTT
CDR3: CAWSALPGNTEAFF

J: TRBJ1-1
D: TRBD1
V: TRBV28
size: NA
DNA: TGTGCCAGCAGTCCTCATGACAGGGCCGGAGCGAACACTGAAGCTTTCTTT
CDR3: CASSPHDRAGANTEAFF

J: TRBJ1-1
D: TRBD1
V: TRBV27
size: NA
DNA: TGTGCCAGCAGTTTGCGGGACAGGACTGAAGCTTTCTTT
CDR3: CASSLRDRTEAFF

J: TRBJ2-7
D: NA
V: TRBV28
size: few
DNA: TGTGCCAGCAGAGGACAGTGGGGCCCCTACGAGCAGTACTTC
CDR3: CASRGQWGPYEQYF

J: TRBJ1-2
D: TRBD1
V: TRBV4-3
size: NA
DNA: TGCGCCAGCAGCCAAGATTGGACAGGGTCTCTTGGCTACACCTTC
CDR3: CASSQDWTGSLGYTF

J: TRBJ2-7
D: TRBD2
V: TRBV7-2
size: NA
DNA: TGTGCCAGCAGCTTAGTGGCTAGCGGGAGTGGGGCGGTCTACGAGCAGTACTTC
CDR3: CASSLVASGSGAVYEQYF

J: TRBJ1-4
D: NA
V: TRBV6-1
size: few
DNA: TGTGCCAGCGGTCAGGGCAGACAGAATGAAAAACTGTTTTTT
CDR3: CASGQGRQNEKLFF

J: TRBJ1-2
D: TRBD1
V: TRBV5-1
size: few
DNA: TGCGCCAGCAGCGAGGGACAGAACTATGGCTACACCTTC
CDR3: CASSEGQNYGYTF

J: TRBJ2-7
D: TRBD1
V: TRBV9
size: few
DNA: TGTGCCAGCAGCCTGGGGACAGGGTACGAGCAGTACTTC
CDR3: CASSLGTGYEQYF

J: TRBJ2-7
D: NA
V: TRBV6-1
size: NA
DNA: TGTGCCAGCAGGACAGACAGGAGCTCCTACGAGCAGTACTTC
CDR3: CASRTDRSSYEQYF

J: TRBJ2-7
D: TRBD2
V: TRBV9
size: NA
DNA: TGTGCCAGCAGCGCTTCTAGCGGGAGCGACTACGAGCAGTACTTC
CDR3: CASSASSGSDYEQYF

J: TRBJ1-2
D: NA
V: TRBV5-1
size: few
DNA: TGCGCCAGCAGCTTGGCGGCAGAGCGGGGCTACACCTTC
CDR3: CASSLAAERGYTF

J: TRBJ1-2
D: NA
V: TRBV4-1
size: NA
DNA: TGCGCCAGCAGCCAAGACTCAGTGTCCAACTATGGCTACACCTTC
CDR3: CASSQDSVSNYGYTF

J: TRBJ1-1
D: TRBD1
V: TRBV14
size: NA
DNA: TGTGCCAGCAGCCAAGCAGGGGGCGCTGACCAGAACACTGAAGCTTTCTTT
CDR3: CASSQAGGADQNTEAFF

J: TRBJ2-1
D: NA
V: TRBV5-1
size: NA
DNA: TGCGCCAGCAGCGTATTAGACTCCTCCAATGAGCAGTTCTTC
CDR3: CASSVLDSSNEQFF

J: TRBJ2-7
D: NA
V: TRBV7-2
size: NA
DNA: TGTGCCAGCAGCCGTTCACGCGGACTCGCAGAAGAGCAGTACTTC
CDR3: CASSRSRGLAEEQYF

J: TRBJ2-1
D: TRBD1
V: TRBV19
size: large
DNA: TGTGCCAGTAGTACTCGCGGACAGGGAATCTACAATGAGCAGTTCTTC
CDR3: CASSTRGQGIYNEQFF

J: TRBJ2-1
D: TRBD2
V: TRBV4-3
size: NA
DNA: TGCGCCAGCAGCCAAGAAGCAGGCCGGCCTAGCGGGAGTTACAATGAGCAGTTCTTC
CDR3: CASSQEAGRPSGSYNEQFF

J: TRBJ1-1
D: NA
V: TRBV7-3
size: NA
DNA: TGTGCCAGCAGCTTCACAGGGTCGATGGAAGCTTTCTTT
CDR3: CASSFTGSMEAFF

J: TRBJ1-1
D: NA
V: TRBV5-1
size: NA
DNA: TGCGCCAGCAGCTACGCAGGGCCAGGCACTGAAGCTTTCTTT
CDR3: CASSYAGPGTEAFF

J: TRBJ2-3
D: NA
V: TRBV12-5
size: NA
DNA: TGTGCTAGTGGTCCCGGGGGTAGCACAGATACGCAGTATTTT
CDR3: CASGPGGSTDTQYF

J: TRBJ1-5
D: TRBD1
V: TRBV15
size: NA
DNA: TGTGCCACCAGCCCGGACAGGGAGGGTCAGCCCCAGCATTTT
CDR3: CATSPDREGQPQHF

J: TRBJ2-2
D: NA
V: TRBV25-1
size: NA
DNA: TGTGCCAGCAGATCAGGGGAGAACACCGGGGAGCTGTTTTTT
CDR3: CASRSGENTGELFF

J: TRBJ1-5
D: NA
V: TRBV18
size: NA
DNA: TGTGCCAGCTCCCCCGACTTCAGTCGCAATCAGCCCCAGCATTTT
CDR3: CASSPDFSRNQPQHF

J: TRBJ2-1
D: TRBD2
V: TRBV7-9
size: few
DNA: TGTGCCAGCAGCTTAGGCGCTAGCGGAGGGGATGAGCAGTTCTTC
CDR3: CASSLGASGGDEQFF

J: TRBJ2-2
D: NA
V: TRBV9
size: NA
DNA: TGTGCCAGCAGCGCCGGGATACCAAAGCTCGGGGAGCTGTTTTTT
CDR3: CASSAGIPKLGELFF

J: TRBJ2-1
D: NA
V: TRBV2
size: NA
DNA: TGTGCCAGCAGAGCGTACAATGAGCAGTTCTTC
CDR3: CASRAYNEQFF

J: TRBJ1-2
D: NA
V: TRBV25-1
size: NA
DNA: TGTGCCAGCAGTGCCCGTCACTATGGCTACACCTTC
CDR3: CASSARHYGYTF

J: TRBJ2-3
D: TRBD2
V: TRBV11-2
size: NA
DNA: TGTGCCAGCAGCTTAATCGGGGGAGGGACAGATACGCAGTATTTT
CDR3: CASSLIGGGTDTQYF

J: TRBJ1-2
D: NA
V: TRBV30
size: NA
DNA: TGTGCCTGGACCGTTGGGGGACTGTACTATGGCTACACCTTC
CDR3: CAWTVGGLYYGYTF

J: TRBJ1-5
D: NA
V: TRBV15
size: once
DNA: TGTGCCCCGAAGGAGGGGAGGGGTGGAAATCAGCCCCAGCATTTT
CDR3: CAPKEGRGGNQPQHF